Following are 10 T cell receptor beta chains from one sample sequenced in a study of cytomegalovirus exposure and HLA in healthy donors. Researchers ran the PCR with 60 Vbeta and 13 Jbeta primers. Sequencing was performed with immunoSEQ multiplex PCR; in TCRdb, only in-frame clones are kept and a portion is missing. The sample has about 70,000 clones; around 86% are singletons. Sequenced: PBMCs. These receptors originate from a woman aged 25 to 39 in good health and CMV-seronegative.

To note about this clone: Other DNA sequences from this sample encode an identical CDR3 as well. The J gene is TRBJ2-7, the V gene TRBV4-1; D gene uncertain. Per germline, CDR1 MGHRA and CDR2 YSYEKL. CDR3 length: 12 amino acids. The ends were cut back, 1 base at V and 4 bases at J, with 5 bases in the middle. This CDR3 reads CASSQVGYEQYF. For the CDR3, the DNA is TGCGCCAGCAGCCAAGTCGGGTACGAGCAGTACTTC.

This rearrangement joins TRBV30 to TRBJ1-3; the match to TRBD1 covers 7 bases. From germline, CDR1 is GTSNPN and CDR2 SVGIG (reference sequence). The V segment lost 2 bases and the J segment 0 bases; nucleotides outside the gene matches: 1. The CDR3 sequence is 14 residues long. This chain's CDR3 is CAWSTGDSGNTIYF. Written as DNA, the CDR3 is TGTGCCTGGAGTACAGGGGACTCTGGAAACACCATATATTTT.

CDR3: CASSRLANLLGGYNEQFF. CDR3 in DNA: TGTGCCAGCAGCCGACTAGCCAATCTTTTGGGAGGCTACAATGAGCAGTTCTTC. The chain couples TRBV28 to TRBJ2-1, with 7 bases fitting TRBD2. Trimming removed 6 bases from V and 3 bases from J; junction bases left unmatched: 17. The germline V gene encodes CDR1 MDHEN and CDR2 SYDVKM. The CDR3 is 18 residues long.

The chain couples TRBV27 to TRBJ2-5; 10 positions match TRBD2. The J call may not be correct, given that the DNA end is closer to TRBJ2-7. The germline V gene encodes CDR1 MNHEY and CDR2 SMNVEV (reference sequence). This CDR3 has 15 residues. Written as DNA, the CDR3 is TGTGCCAGCAGCTTCTCGGGACTAGCGAGGGGCGAGCAGTACTTC. Residues: CASSFSGLARGEQYF.

V is TRBV30 and J is TRBJ1-5; D is uncertain. CDR3 length: 15 residues. The V gene lost 0 bases and the J gene lost 0 bases, with 9 bases spanning the gap. Germline V gene data show CDR1 as GTSNPN and CDR2 as SVGIG (reference sequence). The CDR3 nucleotides read TGTGCCTGGAGTGTAGGCGGCTATAGCAATCAGCCCCAGCATTTT. Translated: CAWSVGGYSNQPQHF.

The chain is built from TRBV7-2 and TRBJ2-1, with D hard to call. The CDR3 extends over 14 amino acids. CDR1 is SGHTA and CDR2 is FQGNSA in the germline V gene. Trimming shortened V by 1 base and J by 6 bases, and 10 bases separated the two germline ends. CDR3 sequence: CASSLGGASNEQFF. In DNA form, the CDR3 reads TGTGCCAGCAGCTTAGGAGGAGCCAGCAATGAGCAGTTCTTC.

This chain connects TRBV25-1 to TRBJ1-2, with TRBD1 as a possible D gene (6 bases). The CDR3 covers 15 residues. V shed 7 bases and J shed 6 bases, with 21 bases lying between them. In germline, CDR1 is MGHDK, CDR2 SYGVNS. The CDR3 protein is CASTPGGAGVDGYTF. CDR3 nucleotide sequence: TGTGCCAGCACCCCGGGGGGGGCAGGGGTGGATGGCTACACCTTC.

This chain uses TRBV7-2 with TRBJ2-5, with D possibly being TRBD1 (6 bases). CDR1 is SGHTA and CDR2 is FQGNSA in the germline V gene. V dropped 5 bases and J dropped 0 bases, with 10 bases sitting between them. CDR3 size: 14 residues. For the CDR3, the DNA is TGTGCCAGCAGCCCCCGGACAGACCAAGAGACCCAGTACTTC. Its translation is CASSPRTDQETQYF.

V gene TRBV29-1 combines with J gene TRBJ2-7, with TRBD1 matching 8 bases. V was pared by 3 bases and J by 3 bases, with 4 bases of the junction left unmatched. The CDR3 runs 13 residues. From germline, CDR1 is SQVTM and CDR2 ANQGSEA. The CDR3 DNA is TGCAGCGTTGAGTCCGGACAGGGCTACGAGCAGTACTTC. Its protein is CSVESGQGYEQYF.

This chain links TRBV5-4 with TRBJ2-1; 8 nucleotides line up with TRBD2. This CDR3 spans 13 amino acids. With V trimmed by 4 bases and J by 3 bases, 0 bases remained unmatched. Germline assignment: CDR1 SGHNT and CDR2 YYREEE (reference sequence). The CDR3 DNA is TGTGCCAGCAGCCGGGGGGGCTACAATGAGCAGTTCTTC. This encodes CASSRGGYNEQFF. The full variable domain, rest sourced from reference TRBV5-4 and TRBJ2-1, is ETGVTQSPTHLIKTRGQQVTLRCSSQSGHNTVSWYQQALGQGPQFIFQYYREEENGRGNFPPRFSGLQFPNYSSELNVNALELDDSALYLCASSRGGYNEQFFGPGTRLTVL.